These 19 T cell receptor beta chains originate from one sample sequenced in a study of blood T cells in healthy people across ages. A J-beta primer mix and a sample-barcoded 5' primer were used in a second PCR of about 7 to 12 cycles. Each CDR3 protein is one row after TCRdb ran MiXCR on the 5' RACE reads. The table includes approximately 1.5 million distinct CDR3 sequences, roughly 32% detected once. The sequencing input was blood. These receptors originate from a woman aged 25 to 39 in good health.

V gene TRBV11-3 combines with J gene TRBJ2-5, with D tentatively TRBD1 (6 bases). The CDR3 extends over 14 amino acids. CDR1 is SGHNT, CDR2 YENEEA, per germline. V was pared by 0 bases and J by 11 bases, with 16 bases between. CDR3 region: CASSLDGEKGEQYF. DNA for the CDR3: TGTGCCAGCAGCTTAGACGGGGAAAAGGGGGAGCAGTACTTC. The full variable domain, its missing parts supplied by reference TRBV11-3 and TRBJ2-5, is EAGVVQSPRYKIIEKKQPVAFWCNPISGHNTLYWYLQNLGQGPELLIRYENEEAVDDSQLPKDRFSAERLKGVDSTLKIQPAELGDSAVYLCASSLDGEKGEQYFGPGTRLLVL.

The J gene is TRBJ2-5, the V gene TRBV9; D might be TRBD1 or TRBD2, each matching 5 bases. The CDR3 spans 15 residues. Germline V gene sequence: CDR1 SGDLS, CDR2 YYNGEE. The germline V and J ends were trimmed by 0 bases and 4 bases, with 13 bases remaining between them. As DNA, the CDR3 is TGTGCCAGCAGCGTAGGGGGGACGGCGGGAGAGACCCAGTACTTC. Amino acid sequence: CASSVGGTAGETQYF.

This clonotype has more than one count but fewer than ten. The CDR3 region has the DNA TGTGCCAGCAGTTTATCACCGGGGTTGGAGACCCAGTACTTC. Translating gives CASSLSPGLETQYF. V and J are TRBV27 and TRBJ2-5; a possible D gene is TRBD2 (5 bases). Germline V gives CDR1 MNHEY, CDR2 SMNVEV (reference sequence). The V end was cut by 0 bases, the J end by 5 bases, with 10 bases between. This CDR3 contains 14 residues.

This clonotype has a count of ten or more. This chain connects TRBV29-1 to TRBJ2-5; the match to TRBD1 covers 7 bases. CDR1 is SQVTM and CDR2 is ANQGSEA in the germline V gene. The J segment lost 5 bases and the V segment lost 6 bases, leaving 12 bases of the junction unmatched. The CDR3 spans 14 residues. CDR3 loop: CSVPGTAEIETQYF. CDR3 DNA: TGCAGCGTCCCCGGGACAGCGGAAATCGAGACCCAGTACTTC. The complete variable domain, with remaining parts taken from reference TRBV29-1 and TRBJ2-5, reads SAVISQKPSRDICQRGTSLTIQCQVDSQVTMMFWYRQQPGQSLTLIATANQGSEATYESGFVIDKFPISRPNLTFSTLTVSNMSPEDSSIYLCSVPGTAEIETQYFGPGTRLLVL.

The chain employs TRBV7-8 and TRBJ2-5; 12 bases fit TRBD2. Looked up from germline, CDR1 is SGHVS and CDR2 is FQNEAQ. With V trimmed by 5 bases and J by 2 bases, 12 bases remained unmatched. The CDR3 consists of 18 residues. CDR3 amino acids: CASSARTSGIVQQETQYF. In DNA, the CDR3 is TGTGCCAGCAGCGCACGGACTAGCGGGATAGTACAACAAGAGACCCAGTACTTC.

V gene TRBV27 combines with J gene TRBJ1-2; possibly TRBD1 for D (6 bases). V dropped 6 bases and J dropped 6 bases, with 17 bases sitting between them. This CDR3 has 14 amino acids. Germline V CDR1 and CDR2: MNHEY, SMNVEV (reference sequence). The CDR3: CASRLKGGAHGYTF. CDR3 bases: TGTGCCAGCAGACTCAAGGGGGGGGCACATGGCTACACCTTC.

In regard to this clonotype: Its ends do not fully match the called genes, so a read error is possible. V and J are TRBV29-1 and TRBJ2-1, with D perhaps TRBD1 or TRBD2 (5 bases each). The CDR3 covers 12 residues. Germline assignment: CDR1 SQVTM and CDR2 ANQGSEA. CDR3 sequence reads: CSVGDEYNGQFF. CDR3 nucleotides: TGCAGCGTTGGGGACGAGTACAATGGGCAGTTCTTC.

On this clonotype itself: A much larger clone is a single base away; this may be a read error. This sequence joins TRBV6-6 and TRBJ2-4, with 8 bases that match TRBD1. The CDR3 extends over 14 amino acids. The trim removed 7 bases at V and 13 bases at J, leaving 15 bases unmatched. Germline V gene data show CDR1 as MNHNY and CDR2 as SVGAGI (reference sequence). CDR3 in amino acids: CASKRDRNLYGQYF. The CDR3 DNA sequence: TGTGCCAGCAAGAGGGACAGGAACCTCTACGGGCAGTACTTC.

In its sample, this clonotype was seen a few times. The gene calls are TRBV20-1 and TRBJ2-4, with 13 bases that match TRBD2. J was trimmed by 13 bases and V by 6 bases; bases with no gene match: 18. Germline V CDR1 and CDR2: DFQATT, SNEGSKA (reference sequence). CDR3 length equals 16 residues. The CDR3, as DNA: TGCAGTGCCACGGGACTAGCGGGGTTTAGCACAGATACGCAGTACTTC. Amino acids: CSATGLAGFSTDTQYF.

The V call is TRBV2, the J call TRBJ2-1, with D unresolved. The germline gives CDR1 SNHLY, CDR2 FYNNEI. CDR3 length: 13 amino acids. Deletions cut 7 bases from V and 6 bases from J, with 13 bases between. The CDR3 spells CASIGEFGNEQFF. Here the CDR3 DNA reads TGTGCCAGCATCGGAGAGTTCGGCAATGAGCAGTTCTTC.

This chain joins TRBV27 and TRBJ2-7; a possible D gene is TRBD2 (7 bases). CDR3 length: 18 amino acids. The germline V and J ends were trimmed by 5 bases and 6 bases, with 29 bases remaining between them. Germline values: CDR1 MNHEY, CDR2 SMNVEV (reference sequence). CDR3 residues: CASSKGEGGGGRVSEQYF. The DNA for the CDR3 is TGTGCCAGCAGTAAGGGAGAGGGGGGCGGGGGTCGGGTTTCCGAGCAGTACTTC.

In the case of this clonotype: The junction does not match germline at one end; this may be a read error. The CDR3 DNA reads as TGTACCACCAGCAGAGATAAGGCAGGGGGGATTGGATATGGCTACACCTTC. Amino acid sequence: CTTSRDKAGGIGYGYTF. The chain uses TRBV15 and TRBJ1-2, with 7 nucleotides matching TRBD1. This CDR3 contains 17 residues. The V gene's germline CDR1 is LNHNV and CDR2 YYDKDF (reference sequence).

The chain links TRBV5-5 to TRBJ1-1, with D maybe TRBD1 (6 bases). Germline V gene data show CDR1 as SGHKS and CDR2 as YYEKEE (reference sequence). The CDR3 is made up of 17 amino acids. Trimming stripped 5 bases from V and 0 bases from J, with 20 bases between. As DNA, the CDR3 is TGTGCCAGCAGTTTTCAGGGGAAAGGGGTCATGAACACTGAAGCTTTCTTT. Its protein is CASSFQGKGVMNTEAFF.

Only a few counts were recorded for this clonotype. The rearrangement joins TRBV9 to TRBJ1-2; the D gene is possibly TRBD1 (5 bases). The germline CDR1 and CDR2 sequences are SGDLS and YYNGEE. V lost 0 bases and J 7 bases, leaving 10 bases between the germline ends. The CDR3 is made up of 13 amino acids. Here the CDR3 DNA reads TGTGCCAGCAGCGTAGCAGGGCCCCCTGGCTACACCTTC. Its protein is CASSVAGPPGYTF.

A few counts support this clonotype. It may be a read error: a sequence one base away is much more abundant. The chain is built from TRBV6-4 and TRBJ2-3; D gene ambiguous. V was cut by 2 bases and J by 1 base, with 4 bases left in between. CDR1 and CDR2 from the germline V gene are MRHNA and SNTAGT. The CDR3 consists of 13 residues. The CDR3 DNA reads TGTGCCAGCAGTGACGACGGCACAGATACGCAGTATTTT. Its protein product is CASSDDGTDTQYF.

This clonotype was seen more than once but under ten times. The chain carries TRBV6-2 or TRBV6-3 and TRBJ2-7, with 9 bases aligning to TRBD2. Losses at the gene ends were 7 bases for V and 2 bases for J; bases not matched to a gene: 12. This CDR3 contains 16 residues. Germline CDR1 is MNHEY and CDR2 is SVGEGT. In DNA, the CDR3 is TGTGCCAGCACCCTAGCGGGGCCGCAGCGCACCTACGAGCAGTACTTC. Its translation is CASTLAGPQRTYEQYF.

The chain joins TRBV6-6 to TRBJ2-3, with 7 bases matching TRBD1. V trimming: 2 bases; J trimming: 5 bases; junction bases outside the gene matches: 7. There are 15 residues in the CDR3. Germline-derived CDR1 and CDR2 are MNHNY and SVGAGI (reference sequence). CDR3 region: CASSYGQGVGDTQYF. The CDR3 DNA reads TGTGCCAGCAGTTACGGGCAGGGGGTGGGAGATACGCAGTATTTT.

The chain uses TRBV6-2 or TRBV6-3 and TRBJ2-4, with 8 positions matching TRBD2. The trim removed 7 bases at V and 0 bases at J, leaving 14 bases unmatched. The V gene's germline CDR1 is MNHEY and CDR2 SVGEGT. CDR3 length equals 18 residues. The chain's CDR3 is CASTSELTGGLAKNIQYF. CDR3 DNA: TGTGCCAGCACGTCCGAACTAACGGGAGGGCTAGCCAAAAACATTCAGTACTTC.

This clonotype has only a few counts. The chain joins TRBV20-1 to TRBJ1-5; 7 nucleotides agree with TRBD1. V shed 3 bases and J 7 bases; nucleotides not matched to a gene: 6. There are 13 residues in the CDR3. Germline CDR1 reads DFQATT; CDR2 reads SNEGSKA (reference sequence). The CDR3 loop reads CSARTGRDQPQHF. DNA of the CDR3: TGCAGTGCTAGGACAGGGCGGGACCAGCCCCAGCATTTT.